This T cell receptor (beta chain) was sequenced in a study of human T cells and chemical hapten exposure. Study observations and caveats: Having alopecia, the donors may differ immunologically from healthy people. DPC sensitization did not alter TCRs above 1 in 1000 frequency.

Of note for this clonotype: Its antigen is unidentified.

The germline V gene encodes CDR1 KGHDR and CDR2 SFDVKD. The CDR3 consists of 16 residues. Trimming pared 2 bases from V and 1 base from J, leaving 13 bases between. The sample's time point: patch test 1, 2 weeks after DPC sensitization. Treatment denoted: therapeutic diphenylcyclopropenone sensitization with weekly scalp DPC. TCRdb fed the RACE reads into MiXCR, producing one record per CDR3 protein. The sample includes about 380,000 distinct CDR3 sequences, about 4.8% of them seen just once. The chain recombines TRBV24-1 with TRBJ2-5; D assignment may be TRBD1 or TRBD2 (5 bases each). The sample consisted of whole blood, taken in connection with sensitization to the hapten diphenylcyclopropenone (DPC). The TCR sequence derives from a woman aged 45-60 years with alopecia areata. Some clones in this sample may be carry-over from other donors' samples. The CDR3 region is CATSDSLVGTQETQYF. As DNA, the CDR3 is TGTGCCACCAGTGATTCCCTGGTCGGGACCCAAGAGACCCAGTACTTC.